The entry that follows covers one T cell receptor beta chain sequence. This entry comes from a study of blood T cell repertoires in COVID-19. Germline V gives CDR1 SGHAT, CDR2 FQNNGV. CDR3 length: 13 amino acids. V lost 3 bases and J 5 bases, leaving 8 bases between the germline ends. The repertoire was sequenced with immunoSEQ multiplex PCR; TCRdb's copy has only in-frame clones and lacks some. Seen here are roughly 80,000 clones, approximately 90% observed once, and the top ten hold approximately 9.7%. The rearrangement uses TRBV11-2 and TRBJ2-1; a weak D match, TRBD1 (5 bases). The source material was peripheral blood. This clonotype was sampled from a human donor in a cohort sampled during active COVID-19. In nucleotides, the CDR3 is TGTGCCAGCAGCTTTTCAGGGAACAATGAGCAGTTCTTC. It encodes CASSFSGNNEQFF.